Following are 6 T cell receptor beta chains from one sample sequenced in a study of T cell clonotyping in hematopoietic cell transplantation. The protocol was immunoSEQ multiplex PCR, while the TCRdb copy is restricted to in-frame clones and leaves out a portion. The sample shows around 37,000 clones, around 95% of them seen only once. Sequencing was performed on peripheral blood mononuclear cells. The origin of the receptors is a man younger than 45 in good health. Some clones in this sample may be carry-over from other donors' samples.

V usage is TRBV27 and J usage is TRBJ1-1; unclear D gene. This CDR3 is 13 amino acids long. V was clipped by 3 bases and J by 5 bases, with 10 bases between them. Germline V CDR1 and CDR2: MNHEY, SMNVEV (reference sequence). The CDR3 is CASSFRVGTEAFF. The CDR3 DNA follows: TGTGCCAGCAGTTTCCGGGTTGGGACTGAAGCTTTCTTT.

The V call is TRBV11-3, the J call TRBJ2-1; possible D gene TRBD2, 6 bases. CDR1 is SGHNT, CDR2 YENEEA, per germline. The length of the CDR3 is 14 residues. V lost 3 bases to trimming and J lost 4 bases, with 10 bases between them. CDR3 protein: CASSFGSRYNEQFF. The CDR3 DNA sequence: TGTGCCAGCAGCTTCGGGAGTAGGTACAATGAGCAGTTCTTC.

The J gene is TRBJ2-3, the V gene TRBV13; 11 nucleotides agree with TRBD2. The CDR3 extends over 15 amino acids. The V gene's germline CDR1 is PRHDT and CDR2 FYEKMQ (reference sequence). The V and J ends lost 4 bases and 6 bases, in that order; junction bases with no gene match: 6. In DNA, the CDR3 is TGTGCCAGCAGCTGGGGACTAGCGGTCCGGGATACGCAGTATTTT. This codes for CASSWGLAVRDTQYF.

The V and J genes are TRBV10-3 and TRBJ2-7; 7 bases fit TRBD2. This CDR3 has 15 residues. In germline, CDR1 is ENHRY, CDR2 SYGVKD. V shed 3 bases and J 0 bases; nucleotides not matched to a gene: 5. The CDR3 reads CAISDFKRDSYEQYF. In nucleotides, the CDR3 is TGTGCCATCAGTGATTTCAAGCGGGACTCCTACGAGCAGTACTTC.

Only one count was recorded for this clone. The chain joins TRBV6-6 to TRBJ2-5; D is unresolved. The CDR3 is 12 amino acids. CDR1 is MNHNY, CDR2 SVGAGI, per germline (reference sequence). V lost 6 bases and J lost 4, with 9 bases in between. CDR3 sequence (DNA): TGTGCCAGCAGGCTTCAGGCAGAGACCCAGTACTTC. This encodes CASRLQAETQYF.

The CDR3 region is CASSQTGLSNTEAFF. CDR3 DNA sequence: TGTGCCAGCAGCCAGACAGGACTGTCGAACACTGAAGCTTTCTTT. V gene TRBV5-6 combines with J gene TRBJ1-1; TRBD1 might be the D (6 bases). Looked up from germline, CDR1 is SGHDT and CDR2 is YYEEEE. The V end was cut by 4 bases, the J end by 1 base, with 14 bases between. The CDR3 length is 15 residues.